This T cell receptor beta chain was captured in a study of blood T cell repertoires in COVID-19. Study summary: Collection of acute and convalescent COVID-19 samples took place in the United States, Italy and Spain.

This clone was counted only a few times. Using immunoSEQ multiplex PCR, the repertoire was profiled, and TCRdb retains in-frame clones only, with some absent. The repertoire has 98,000 or so clones, more than 75% of them found once; the top ten carry around 16%. The TCR sequence derives from a man in his forties or fifties with acute or convalescent COVID-19. Sequencing used peripheral blood.

CDR3 sequence reads: CASSQRLAGDEQYF. The DNA for the CDR3 is TGCGCCAGCAGCCAACGACTAGCGGGAGACGAGCAGTACTTC. The genes are TRBV4-1 and TRBJ2-7, with 12 bases identical to TRBD2. The V and J ends lost 2 bases and 5 bases, in that order; junction bases with no gene match: 1. Per the germline V gene, CDR1 is MGHRA and CDR2 is YSYEKL. The CDR3 runs 14 residues.